This T cell receptor (beta chain) was retrieved from a study of cytomegalovirus exposure and HLA in healthy donors. TCRdb's copy holds only in-frame clones and misses some; the assay was immunoSEQ multiplex PCR. The repertoire holds 190,000 or so clones, with roughly four fifths as singletons. Comments on this clone: Its antigen is currently unknown.

The trim removed 5 bases at V and 4 bases at J, leaving 1 base unmatched. The CDR3 extends over 13 amino acids. From germline, CDR1 is SGHTA and CDR2 FQGNSA. General study findings and limits: Investigators reported about 160 TCR beta chains as tied to cytomegalovirus. High specificity and sensitivity for cytomegalovirus status were reported for the classifier.

The sample was PBMCs. This clonotype originated in a woman aged 18-30 years in good health and CMV-seropositive. The rearrangement links TRBV7-2 to TRBJ2-3, with 9 positions matching TRBD1. CDR3 region: CASSRDRADTQYF. The CDR3 DNA is TGTGCCAGCAGCCGGGACAGGGCAGATACGCAGTATTTT.